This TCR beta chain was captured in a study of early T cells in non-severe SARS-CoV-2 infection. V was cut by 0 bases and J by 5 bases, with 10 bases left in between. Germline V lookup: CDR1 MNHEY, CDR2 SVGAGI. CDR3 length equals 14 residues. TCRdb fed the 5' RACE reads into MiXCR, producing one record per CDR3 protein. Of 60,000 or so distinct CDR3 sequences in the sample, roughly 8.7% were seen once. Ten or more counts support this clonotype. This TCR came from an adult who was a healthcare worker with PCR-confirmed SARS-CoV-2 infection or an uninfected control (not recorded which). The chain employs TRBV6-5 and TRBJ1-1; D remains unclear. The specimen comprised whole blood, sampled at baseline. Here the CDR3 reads CASSYSMEETEAFF. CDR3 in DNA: TGTGCCAGCAGTTACTCGATGGAGGAAACTGAAGCTTTCTTT.